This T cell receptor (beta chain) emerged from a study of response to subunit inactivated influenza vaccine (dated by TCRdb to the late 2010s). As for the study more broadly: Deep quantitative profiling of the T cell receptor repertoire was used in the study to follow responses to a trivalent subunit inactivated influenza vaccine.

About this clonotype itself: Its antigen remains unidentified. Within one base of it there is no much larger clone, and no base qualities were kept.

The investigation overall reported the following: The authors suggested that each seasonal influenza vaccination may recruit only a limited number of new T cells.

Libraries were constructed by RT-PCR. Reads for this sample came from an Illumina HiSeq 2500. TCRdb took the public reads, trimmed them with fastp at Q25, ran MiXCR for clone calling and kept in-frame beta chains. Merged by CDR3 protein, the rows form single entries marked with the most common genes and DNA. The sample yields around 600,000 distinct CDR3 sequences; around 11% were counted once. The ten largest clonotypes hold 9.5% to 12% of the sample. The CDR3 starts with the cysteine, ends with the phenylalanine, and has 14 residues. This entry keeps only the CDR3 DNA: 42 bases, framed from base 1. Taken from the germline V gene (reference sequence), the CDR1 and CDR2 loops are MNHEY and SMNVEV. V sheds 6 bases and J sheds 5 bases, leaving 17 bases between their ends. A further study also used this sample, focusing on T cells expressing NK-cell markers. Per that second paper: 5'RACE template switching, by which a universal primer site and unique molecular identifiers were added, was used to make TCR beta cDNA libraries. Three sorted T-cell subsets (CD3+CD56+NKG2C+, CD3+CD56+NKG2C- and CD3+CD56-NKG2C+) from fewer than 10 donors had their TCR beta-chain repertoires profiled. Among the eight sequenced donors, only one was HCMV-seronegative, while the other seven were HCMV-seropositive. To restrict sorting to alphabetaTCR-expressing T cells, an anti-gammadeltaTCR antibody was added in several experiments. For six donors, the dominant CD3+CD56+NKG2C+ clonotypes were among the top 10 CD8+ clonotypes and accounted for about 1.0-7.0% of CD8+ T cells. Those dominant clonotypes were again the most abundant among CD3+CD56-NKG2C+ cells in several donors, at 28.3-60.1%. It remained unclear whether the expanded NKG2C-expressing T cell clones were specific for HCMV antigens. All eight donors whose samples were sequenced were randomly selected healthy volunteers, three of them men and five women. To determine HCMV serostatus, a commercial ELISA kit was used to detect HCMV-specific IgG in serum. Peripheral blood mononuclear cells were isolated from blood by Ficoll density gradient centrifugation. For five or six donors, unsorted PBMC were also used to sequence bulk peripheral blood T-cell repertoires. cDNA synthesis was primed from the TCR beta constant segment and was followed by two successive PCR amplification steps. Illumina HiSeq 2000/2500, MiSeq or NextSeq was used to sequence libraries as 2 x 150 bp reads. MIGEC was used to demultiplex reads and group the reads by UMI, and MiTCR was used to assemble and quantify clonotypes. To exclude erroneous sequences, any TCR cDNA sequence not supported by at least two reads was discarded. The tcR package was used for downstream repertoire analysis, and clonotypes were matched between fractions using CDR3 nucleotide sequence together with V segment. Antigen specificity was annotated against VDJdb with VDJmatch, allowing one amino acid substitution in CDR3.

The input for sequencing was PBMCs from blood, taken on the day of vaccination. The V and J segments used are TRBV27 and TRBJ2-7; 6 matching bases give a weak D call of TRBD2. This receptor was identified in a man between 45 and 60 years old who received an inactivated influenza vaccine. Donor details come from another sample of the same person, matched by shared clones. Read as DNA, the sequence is TGTGCCAGCAGCGTGGGACTTGACATCCACGAGCAGTACTTC. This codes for CASSVGLDIHEQYF.